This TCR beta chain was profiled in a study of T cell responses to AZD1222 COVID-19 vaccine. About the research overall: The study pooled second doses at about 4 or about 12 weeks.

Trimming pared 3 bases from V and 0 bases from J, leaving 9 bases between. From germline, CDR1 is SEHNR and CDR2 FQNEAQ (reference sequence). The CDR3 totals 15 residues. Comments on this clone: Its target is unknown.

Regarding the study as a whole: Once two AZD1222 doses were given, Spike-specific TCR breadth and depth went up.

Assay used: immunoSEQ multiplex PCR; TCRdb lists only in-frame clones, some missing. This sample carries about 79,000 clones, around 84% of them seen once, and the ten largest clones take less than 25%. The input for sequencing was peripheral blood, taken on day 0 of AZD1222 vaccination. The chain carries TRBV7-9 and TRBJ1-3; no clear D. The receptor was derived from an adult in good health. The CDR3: CASSFIGSSGNTIYF. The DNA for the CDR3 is TGTGCCAGCAGCTTCATCGGGAGCTCTGGAAACACCATATATTTT.